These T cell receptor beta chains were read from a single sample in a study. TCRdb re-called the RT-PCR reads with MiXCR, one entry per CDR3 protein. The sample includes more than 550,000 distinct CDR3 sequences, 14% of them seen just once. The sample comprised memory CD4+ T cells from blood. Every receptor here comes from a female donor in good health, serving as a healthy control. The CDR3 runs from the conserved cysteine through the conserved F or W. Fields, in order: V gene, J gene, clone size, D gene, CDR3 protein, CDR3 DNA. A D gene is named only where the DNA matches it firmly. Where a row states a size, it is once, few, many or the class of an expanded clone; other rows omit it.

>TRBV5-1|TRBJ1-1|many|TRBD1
CASSGTGTGDTEAFF
TGCGCCAGCAGCGGCACCGGGACAGGGGACACTGAAGCTTTCTTT
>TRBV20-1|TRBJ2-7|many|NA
CSANYRVGEQYF
TGCAGTGCAAACTACAGGGTAGGAGAGCAGTACTTC
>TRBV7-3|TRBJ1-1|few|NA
CASSLTLGGPTEAFF
TGTGCCAGCAGCTTAACGTTGGGAGGGCCCACTGAAGCTTTCTTT
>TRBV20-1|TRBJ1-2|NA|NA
CSAYVQGYSGYTF
TGCAGTGCTTACGTACAGGGTTACAGTGGCTACACCTTC
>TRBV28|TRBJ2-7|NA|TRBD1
CASSLGMGQAYEQYF
TGTGCCAGCAGCTTAGGGATGGGACAGGCCTACGAGCAGTACTTC
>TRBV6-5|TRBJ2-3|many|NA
CASSYEIPPSDTQYF
TGTGCCAGCAGTTACGAGATCCCTCCCAGCGATACGCAGTATTTT
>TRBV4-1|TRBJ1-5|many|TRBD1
CASSRQSTGSRDQPQHF
TGCGCCAGCAGCCGGCAGTCGACAGGGAGCCGGGATCAGCCCCAGCATTTT
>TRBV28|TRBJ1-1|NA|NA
CASATGTEAFF
TGTGCCAGCGCCACAGGGACTGAAGCTTTCTTT
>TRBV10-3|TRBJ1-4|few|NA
CAIRAEEKLFF
TGTGCCATCAGAGCGGAAGAAAAACTGTTTTTT
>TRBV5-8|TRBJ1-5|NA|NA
CASSPQGSGNQPQHF
TGTGCCAGCAGCCCACAGGGAAGTGGCAATCAGCCCCAGCATTTT
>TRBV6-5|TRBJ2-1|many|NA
CASSWTLDREQFF
TGTGCCAGCAGTTGGACCCTGGACCGTGAGCAGTTCTTC
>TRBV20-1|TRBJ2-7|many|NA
CSARVPGAGRYF
TGCAGTGCTAGAGTTCCGGGGGCGGGTCGGTACTTC
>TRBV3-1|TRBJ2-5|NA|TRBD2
CASSPSTSGGRWETQYF
TGTGCCAGCAGCCCGTCGACTAGCGGGGGACGGTGGGAGACCCAGTACTTC
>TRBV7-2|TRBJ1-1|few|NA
CASSPATANTEAFF
TGTGCCAGCAGCCCAGCCACGGCTAACACTGAAGCTTTCTTT
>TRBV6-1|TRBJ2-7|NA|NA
CASREGGWWYDF
TGTGCCAGCAGGGAGGGGGGATGGTGGTACGACTTC
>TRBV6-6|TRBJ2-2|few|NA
CASIDRDTGELFF
TGTGCCAGCATCGACAGAGACACCGGGGAGCTGTTTTTT
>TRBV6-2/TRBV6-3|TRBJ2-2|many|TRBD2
CASSYSLAEPNTGELFF
TGTGCCAGCAGCTACTCACTAGCGGAGCCGAACACCGGGGAGCTGTTTTTT
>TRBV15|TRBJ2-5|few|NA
CATSREDREETQYF
TGTGCCACCAGCAGAGAGGATAGGGAAGAGACCCAGTACTTC
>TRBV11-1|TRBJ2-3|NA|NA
CASSLAGRQYTQYF
TGTGCCAGCAGCTTAGCGGGACGACAGTATACGCAGTATTTT
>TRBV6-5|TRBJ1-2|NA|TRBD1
CASSYGQGEYYGYTF
TGTGCCAGCAGTTACGGACAGGGTGAATACTATGGCTACACCTTC
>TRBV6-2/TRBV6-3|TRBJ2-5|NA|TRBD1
CASTHPDREETQYF
TGTGCCAGCACCCACCCCGACAGGGAAGAGACCCAGTACTTC
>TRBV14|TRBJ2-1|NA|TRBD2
CASSQDLASGVNNEQFF
TGTGCCAGCAGCCAAGATCTAGCTAGCGGGGTCAACAATGAGCAGTTCTTC
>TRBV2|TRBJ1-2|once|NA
CASRAGQENYGYTF
TGTGCCAGCAGAGCAGGACAAGAGAACTATGGCTACACCTTC
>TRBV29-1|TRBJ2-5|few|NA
CSVVRSYQETQYF
TGCAGCGTTGTGAGAAGCTACCAAGAGACCCAGTACTTC
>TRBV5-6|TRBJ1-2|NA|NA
CASSLDDSNYGYTF
TGTGCCAGCAGCTTGGATGACAGCAACTATGGCTACACCTTC
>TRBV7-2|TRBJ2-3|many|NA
CASSSRRATDTQYF
TGTGCCAGCAGTTCCCGCAGGGCCACAGATACGCAGTATTTT
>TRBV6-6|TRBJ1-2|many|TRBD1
CASSYSSRQGGYTF
TGTGCCAGCAGTTACTCGAGCAGACAGGGTGGCTACACCTTC
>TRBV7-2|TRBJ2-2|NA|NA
CASSSYVAAELFF
TGTGCCAGCAGCTCGTATGTCGCCGCGGAGCTGTTTTTT
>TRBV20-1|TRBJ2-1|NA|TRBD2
CSAYGGKSRDEQFF
TGCAGTGCTTACGGGGGGAAGAGCAGGGATGAGCAGTTCTTC
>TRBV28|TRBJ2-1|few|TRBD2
CASSLQWGRAPNEQFF
TGTGCCAGCAGTTTACAATGGGGGAGGGCCCCCAATGAGCAGTTCTTC
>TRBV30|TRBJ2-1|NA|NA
CAWTLRGAGYNEQFF
TGTGCCTGGACCTTACGGGGGGCCGGATACAATGAGCAGTTCTTC
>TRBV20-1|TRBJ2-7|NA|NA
CSARAQGLPPPGEQYF
TGCAGTGCTAGAGCCCAGGGGTTACCCCCGCCTGGGGAGCAGTACTTC
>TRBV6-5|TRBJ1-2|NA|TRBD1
CASSLRQGFEDYGYTF
TGTGCCAGCAGTCTCCGACAGGGATTCGAGGACTATGGCTACACCTTC
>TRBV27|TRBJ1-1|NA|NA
CASSSLGADTEAFF
TGTGCCAGCAGTTCCCTCGGGGCCGACACTGAAGCTTTCTTT
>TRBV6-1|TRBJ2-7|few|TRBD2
CATSASGAVYEQYF
TGTGCCACCTCTGCAAGCGGGGCAGTCTACGAGCAGTACTTC
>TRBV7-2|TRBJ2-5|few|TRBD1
CASSVRRGRQTQYF
TGTGCCAGCAGCGTACGAAGGGGGCGGCAGACCCAGTACTTC
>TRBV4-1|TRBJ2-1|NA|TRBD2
CASSQLSSGKSYNEQFF
TGCGCCAGCAGCCAACTGTCCAGCGGGAAATCCTACAATGAGCAGTTCTTC
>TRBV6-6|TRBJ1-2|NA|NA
CASSPTRGRGYTF
TGTGCCAGCAGCCCTACAAGGGGCCGTGGCTACACCTTC